This is a list of T cell receptor beta chains from one sample in a study of cytomegalovirus exposure and HLA in healthy donors. TCRdb keeps only in-frame clones here, not all; method: immunoSEQ multiplex PCR. Among 150,000 to 200,000 clones listed, approximately 85% were seen once. The source material was PBMCs. These receptors were collected from a man aged 18 to 35 in good health and CMV-seropositive. The conserved cysteine and the conserved F or W are not part of the CDR3 here.

ASSSVAGGFPGANVLT	TRBJ2-6	TRBV7-6
ASSSWTGQNEQF	TRBJ2-1	TRBV27
AWSLWGPDTEAF	TRBJ1-1	TRBV30
ASSRFEQGMNTEAF	TRBJ1-1	TRBV5-6
AISGSSIAKAGGSTDTQY	TRBJ2-3	TRBV10-3
ASSSVQGNTEAF	TRBJ1-1	TRBV7-8
AIRAPKDRGGETQY	TRBJ2-5	TRBV10-3
ASSFGGDAF	TRBJ1-1	TRBV25-1
ASSVGGLAGGRENEQF	TRBJ2-1	TRBV9
ASSQAETPYGYT	TRBJ1-2	TRBV4-3
ASSESLRRGYT	TRBJ1-2	TRBV19
ASRERGTNEKLF	TRBJ1-4	TRBV6-1
ASSGQKYGYT	TRBJ1-2	TRBV4-1
ASSWDSLNTGELF	TRBJ2-2	TRBV28
ASSYLDSLNQPQH	TRBJ1-5	TRBV6-5
ASSAIGTGGLGYT	TRBJ1-2	TRBV5-4
ASSVVSLGATKLF	TRBJ2-1	TRBV9
ASSQEMGTYNEQF	TRBJ2-1	TRBV4-3
ASSQEVAGRGETQY	TRBJ2-5	TRBV4-2
ASSQSFGGYNEQF	TRBJ2-1	TRBV4-1
ASIRPGGDTIY	TRBJ1-3	TRBV6-5
ASRPDSVTEAF	TRBJ1-1	TRBV6-5
ATSGSGGYDYGYT	TRBJ1-2	TRBV15
ASSFRRDIFEKLF	TRBJ1-4	TRBV28
ASSRELDVH	TRBJ1-1	TRBV6-5
ASSPTAGGGADTQY	TRBJ2-3	TRBV9
ASSDGQGVVAGYT	TRBJ1-2	TRBV6-1
ASSQRGGAWEQY	TRBJ2-7	TRBV27
ASSMPGGIEGTEAF	TRBJ1-1	TRBV7-6
ASSLVDEQF	TRBJ2-1	TRBV5-4
ASSEPTSGRDTQY	TRBJ2-3	TRBV10-1
ASSLGWQGTQPQH	TRBJ1-5	TRBV4-1
ASSSSGGAYNEQF	TRBJ2-1	TRBV7-8
ASTPTGGDTGELF	TRBJ2-2	TRBV6-5
ASSLPDRSYEQY	TRBJ2-7	TRBV5-6
ASSGTSSYNEQF	TRBJ2-1	TRBV7-2
ASSSGGATDTQY	TRBJ2-3	TRBV6-4
ASSDPTGGLIYGYT	TRBJ1-2	TRBV5-1
ASSLAPRKGALNTEAF	TRBJ1-1	TRBV7-9
ASSLTPTDRTIVPQY	TRBJ2-3	TRBV7-2
ASSLKGMNTEAF	TRBJ1-1	TRBV11-1
ASSWTEIGEQY	TRBJ2-7	TRBV6-5